A selection of T cell receptor beta chains follows, all from one sample in a study of siplizumab effects on memory and regulatory T cells. TCRdb's table, derived via immunoSEQ multiplex PCR, lists solely in-frame clones and lacks some. This sample yields about 94,000 clones, of which 94% are seen a single time; approximately 0.3% belongs to the top ten. Source material: non-Treg CD4+ T cells sorted from blood. The source is a human donor in good health. CDR3s include the opening cysteine and the closing phenylalanine or tryptophan. A D gene is named only where the DNA matches it firmly. The size field is filled for only some rows; it gives once, few, many or a size class.

cdr3_aa	cdr3_nt	clone_size	j_call	d_call	v_call
CASRQSYEQYF	TGTGCCAGTAGACAGTCCTACGAGCAGTACTTC	.	TRBJ2-7	.	TRBV2
CASSPQRENTEAFF	TGTGCCAGCTCACCTCAACGGGAGAACACTGAAGCTTTCTTT	.	TRBJ1-1	.	TRBV18
CASSSDRRNSPLHF	TGTGCCAGTAGTTCGGACAGGAGGAATTCACCCCTCCACTTT	.	TRBJ1-6	TRBD1	TRBV19
CASSPGGGASYNEQFF	TGCGCCAGCAGCCCGGGGGGCGGGGCCTCCTACAATGAGCAGTTCTTC	.	TRBJ2-1	.	TRBV5-1
CASRTLAGVYNEQFF	TGTGCCAGCAGAACCCTAGCGGGAGTTTACAATGAGCAGTTCTTC	.	TRBJ2-1	TRBD2	TRBV6-6
CASSRPDRNYGYTF	TGCGCCAGCAGCCGGCCCGACAGGAACTATGGCTACACCTTC	.	TRBJ1-2	.	TRBV4-1
CASSSGPMNTEAFF	TGTGCCAGCAGCTCAGGACCCATGAACACTGAAGCTTTCTTT	once	TRBJ1-1	.	TRBV9
CASSDTRRDGNNSPLHF	TGTGCCAGCAGTGACACCCGCCGGGACGGGAATAATTCACCCCTCCACTTT	.	TRBJ1-6	.	TRBV6-4
CAWSRGSYEQYF	TGTGCCTGGAGTCGCGGGTCCTACGAGCAGTACTTC	.	TRBJ2-7	.	TRBV30
CAWSVPPDGYEQYF	TGTGCCTGGAGTGTACCCCCGGACGGCTACGAGCAGTACTTC	.	TRBJ2-7	.	TRBV30
CASSKHGTNTYNEQFF	TGTGCCAGCAGCAAACACGGGACAAACACCTACAATGAGCAGTTCTTC	.	TRBJ2-1	.	TRBV2
CASSPQGLAGSDEQYF	TGTGCCAGCAGCCCCCAGGGACTAGCGGGTTCCGACGAGCAGTACTTC	.	TRBJ2-7	TRBD2	TRBV7-2
CSVGTGANTEAFF	TGCAGCGTTGGGACAGGGGCGAACACTGAAGCTTTCTTT	.	TRBJ1-1	TRBD1	TRBV29-1
CASSLKETQYF	TGTGCCAGCAGCTTAAAAGAGACCCAGTACTTC	.	TRBJ2-5	.	TRBV7-8
CASSLSQETMGYTF	TGTGCCAGCAGCTTAAGCCAGGAAACTATGGGCTACACCTTC	few	TRBJ1-2	.	TRBV7-9
CASSEAGQGASEQYF	TGTGCCAGCAGTGAAGCCGGACAGGGGGCGTCCGAGCAGTACTTC	.	TRBJ2-7	TRBD1	TRBV6-1
CAWNDRGGNQPQHF	TGTGCCTGGAACGACAGGGGTGGCAATCAGCCCCAGCATTTT	.	TRBJ1-5	TRBD1	TRBV30
CASSTPGENYGYTF	TGTGCCAGCAGCACCCCAGGGGAAAACTATGGCTACACCTTC	.	TRBJ1-2	.	TRBV7-2
CASSYQTGMGSPLHF	TGTGCCAGCAGTTACCAGACAGGGATGGGATCACCCCTCCACTTT	.	TRBJ1-6	TRBD1	TRBV6-6
CASSQEPGWGNQPQHF	TGCGCCAGCAGCCAAGAGCCCGGGTGGGGCAATCAGCCCCAGCATTTT	.	TRBJ1-5	.	TRBV4-3
CASSVVAVSFTGELFF	TGTGCCAGCAGCGTAGTGGCAGTCTCGTTCACCGGGGAGCTGTTTTTT	once	TRBJ2-2	.	TRBV9
CASSIDLGAPDTQYF	TGTGCCAGTAGTATAGATTTGGGGGCCCCAGATACGCAGTATTTT	.	TRBJ2-3	.	TRBV19
CASSLGGDPEKLFF	TGTGCCAGCAGTTTAGGCGGGGATCCTGAAAAACTGTTTTTT	.	TRBJ1-4	.	TRBV27
CASSAPGTYEQYF	TGTGCCAGCAGTGCCCCGGGAACCTACGAGCAGTACTTC	.	TRBJ2-7	.	TRBV2
CASSIDRGNYNEQFF	TGTGCCAGCAGCATCGACAGGGGAAATTACAATGAGCAGTTCTTC	once	TRBJ2-1	TRBD1	TRBV5-4
CASSRDFGEQYF	TGTGCCAGCAGTCGGGACTTCGGGGAGCAGTACTTC	.	TRBJ2-7	.	TRBV6-6
CASSYYREGYTF	TGTGCCAGCAGTTACTATAGGGAAGGCTACACCTTC	.	TRBJ1-2	.	TRBV6-6
CASSDAGRIDEQFF	TGTGCCAGCAGTGACGCGGGCAGGATCGATGAGCAGTTCTTC	.	TRBJ2-1	.	TRBV6-1
CASSLAAGVSGANVLTF	TGTGCCAGCAGCTTAGCAGCGGGGGTCTCTGGGGCCAACGTCCTGACTTTC	once	TRBJ2-6	TRBD2	TRBV7-2
CASSLSTPQGGEQFF	TGTGCCAGCAGCCTCTCGACCCCCCAGGGTGGTGAGCAGTTCTTC	.	TRBJ2-1	.	TRBV9
CASSFGQGWSQETQYF	TGCGCCAGCAGCTTCGGACAGGGATGGAGTCAAGAGACCCAGTACTTC	.	TRBJ2-5	TRBD1	TRBV5-1
CASSPRAGVSHEQYF	TGTGCCAGCAGCCCCCGGGCAGGGGTCTCCCACGAGCAGTACTTC	.	TRBJ2-7	.	TRBV9
CASSEGQGGDTQYF	TGTGCCAGCAGTGAGGGACAGGGTGGTGATACGCAGTATTTT	.	TRBJ2-3	TRBD1	TRBV6-4
CASSLAGNSPLHF	TGTGCCAGCAGTTTAGCGGGAAATTCACCCCTCCACTTT	.	TRBJ1-6	.	TRBV6-6
CASSFLAGGPSEQFF	TGTGCCAGCAGTTTCCTAGCGGGGGGGCCTAGTGAGCAGTTCTTC	.	TRBJ2-1	TRBD2	TRBV6-6